These T cell receptor beta chains were read from a single sample in a study of CD8 T cells in ankylosing spondylitis. MiXCR, applied by TCRdb to the 5' RACE reads, yields one record per CDR3 protein. The table lists about 140,000 distinct CDR3 sequences, 6.5% to 8.5% of them singletons. The sequenced material came from synovial fluid, either unsorted or a sorted T cell fraction (not recorded which). These receptors were obtained from a male donor with ankylosing spondylitis. Each CDR3 is given with its conserved first and last residue. Each record gives: J gene, clone size, D gene, V gene, CDR3 protein, CDR3 DNA. The D gene is left open where the match is weak. Clone size is stated in some rows and not others, as once, few, many or a class when expanded.

TRBJ1-5 . . TRBV7-8 CASSLAPLSQPQHF TGTGCCAGCAGCTTAGCGCCTCTATCCCAGCCCCAGCATTTT
TRBJ2-1 once . TRBV27 CASSFGRVGDNEQFF TGTGCCAGCAGTTTCGGCCGGGTCGGGGACAATGAGCAGTTCTTC
TRBJ1-2 few TRBD1 TRBV7-2 CASSSTGTGLGYTF TGTGCCAGCAGCTCGACCGGGACAGGGCTAGGCTACACCTTC
TRBJ1-2 few TRBD1 TRBV12-3/TRBV12-4 CASSLRAGGHGYTF TGTGCCAGCAGTTTAAGGGCAGGGGGCCATGGCTACACCTTC
TRBJ2-7 many . TRBV6-1 CASRTGTYSYEQYF TGTGCCAGCAGGACCGGGACGTACTCCTACGAGCAGTACTTC
TRBJ2-5 few TRBD2 TRBV20-1 CSADSGSLETQYF TGCAGTGCAGATAGCGGGAGTTTGGAGACCCAGTACTTC
TRBJ2-3 many TRBD2 TRBV5-1 CASSLGQTSGGSDTQYF TGCGCCAGCAGCTTGGGTCAGACTAGCGGGGGGTCAGATACGCAGTATTTT
TRBJ1-1 . . TRBV6-6 CASGRNLNTEAFF TGTGCCAGCGGACGGAACCTGAACACTGAAGCTTTCTTT
TRBJ1-1 few . TRBV11-1 CASSLGVAVNTEAFF TGTGCCAGCAGCTTAGGGGTCGCGGTGAACACTGAAGCTTTCTTT
TRBJ1-2 few TRBD1 TRBV7-2 CASSLWTGGSANYGYTF TGTGCCAGCAGCTTATGGACAGGGGGGTCGGCTAACTATGGCTACACCTTC
TRBJ1-1 many TRBD1 TRBV19 CASSSRDRSEAFF TGTGCCAGTAGTAGTAGGGACAGATCGGAAGCTTTCTTT
TRBJ2-3 many . TRBV10-3 CAIRPGRDADTQYF TGTGCCATCAGACCGGGGCGGGATGCAGATACGCAGTATTTT
TRBJ2-1 many . TRBV7-9 CASSLSGGTNEQFF TGTGCCAGCAGCTTGTCTGGCGGGACTAATGAGCAGTTCTTC
TRBJ2-1 few . TRBV4-2 CASSQLYNEQFF TGTGCCAGCAGCCAATTATACAATGAGCAGTTCTTC
TRBJ2-7 many TRBD2 TRBV7-2 CASSLRTSDGEQYF TGTGCCAGCAGCCTCCGGACTAGCGACGGCGAGCAGTACTTC
TRBJ1-1 . . TRBV5-1 CASSPYTGHTEAFF TGCGCCAGCAGCCCCTATACGGGGCACACTGAAGCTTTCTTT
TRBJ1-2 many . TRBV5-1 CASSLVAMTGYTF TGCGCCAGCAGCTTGGTGGCGATGACGGGCTACACCTTC
TRBJ2-5 many TRBD2 TRBV7-2 CASSPGAGWGETQYF TGTGCCAGCAGCCCAGGAGCGGGGTGGGGGGAGACCCAGTACTTC
TRBJ2-7 . TRBD2 TRBV7-2 CASSYQGAGNYEQYF TGTGCCAGCAGCTACCAGGGAGCGGGAAACTACGAGCAGTACTTC
TRBJ1-2 . TRBD1 TRBV5-1 CASSLGDRENGYTF TGCGCCAGCAGCTTGGGGGACAGGGAGAACGGCTACACCTTC
TRBJ2-2 many . TRBV5-1 CASSLSRAGDGELFF TGCGCCAGCAGCTTATCCCGGGCCGGGGACGGGGAGCTGTTTTTT
TRBJ1-2 few TRBD1 TRBV20-1 CSARQGVYGYTF TGCAGTGCCCGGCAGGGGGTGTATGGCTACACCTTC
TRBJ2-7 many . TRBV20-1 CSAREGSPGYEQYF TGCAGTGCTAGAGAAGGTAGCCCCGGCTACGAGCAGTACTTC
TRBJ2-7 many . TRBV7-9 CASSLAGVHEQYF TGTGCCAGCAGCTTAGCAGGGGTTCACGAGCAGTACTTC
TRBJ2-3 many . TRBV20-1 CSARAGGGGSFTDTQYF TGCAGTGCTAGAGCCGGGGGTGGGGGAAGTTTCACAGATACGCAGTATTTT
TRBJ2-1 many . TRBV28 CASSNRNMQFF TGTGCCAGCAGTAACCGTAATATGCAGTTCTTC
TRBJ2-2 . . TRBV28 CASRTEETGDRPNTGELFF TGTGCCAGCCGCACTGAGGAAACAGGTGACCGCCCGAACACCGGGGAGCTGTTTTTT
TRBJ2-3 many . TRBV20-1 CSASFWGVYTDTQYF TGCAGTGCGAGTTTTTGGGGTGTCTACACAGATACGCAGTATTTT
TRBJ1-3 few . TRBV20-1 CSAPDRTYSGNTIYF TGCAGTGCCCCTGATCGGACTTACTCTGGAAACACCATATATTTT
TRBJ1-1 few TRBD1 TRBV7-2 CASRRQGETEAFF TGTGCCAGCAGGCGACAGGGGGAAACTGAAGCTTTCTTT
TRBJ1-6 few . TRBV6-1 CASSPRLGGSRSPLHF TGTGCCAGCAGTCCCAGGTTGGGGGGCTCTCGGTCACCCCTCCACTTT
TRBJ2-1 many . TRBV27 CASSWQARISYNEQFF TGTGCCAGCAGTTGGCAGGCAAGAATCTCCTACAATGAGCAGTTCTTC
TRBJ2-5 many . TRBV28 CASSFRQLQETQYF TGTGCCAGCAGTTTCCGACAGCTCCAAGAGACCCAGTACTTC
TRBJ2-1 many . TRBV7-2 CASSLAGLSSEQFF TGTGCCAGCAGCTTAGCGGGACTCAGTAGTGAGCAGTTCTTC
TRBJ2-3 many . TRBV5-1 CASSFGTWGDTQYF TGCGCCAGCAGCTTCGGGACCTGGGGGGATACGCAGTATTTT
TRBJ2-7 . . TRBV18 CASSLSAAAGYEQYF TGTGCCAGCTCGCTATCGGCGGCGGCGGGGTACGAGCAGTACTTC
TRBJ1-6 few TRBD1 TRBV20-1 CSDRQGMSYNSPLHF TGCAGTGACAGACAGGGGATGTCCTATAATTCACCCCTCCACTTT
TRBJ1-6 few TRBD1 TRBV7-2 CASSADRGPRTLHF TGTGCCAGCAGCGCGGACAGGGGGCCCCGCACGCTCCACTTT
TRBJ2-1 few TRBD2 TRBV18 CASSPGLDNEQFF TGTGCCAGCTCACCGGGACTAGACAATGAGCAGTTCTTC
TRBJ2-3 few TRBD2 TRBV27 CASSRTSGRPSTDTQYF TGTGCCAGCAGCCGGACTAGCGGGAGACCCAGCACAGATACGCAGTATTTT